The sequence of this T cell receptor beta chain was determined in a study of blood T cell repertoires in COVID-19. Assay used: immunoSEQ multiplex PCR; TCRdb lists only in-frame clones, some missing. Among about 280,000 clones, roughly nine tenths were seen once, and the ten largest hold approximately 2%. This CDR3 has 16 residues. Germline-derived CDR1 and CDR2 are MNHEY and SVGEGT. V was shortened by 2 bases and J by 2 bases, with 14 bases between the two germline ends. The rearrangement links TRBV6-2 or TRBV6-3 to TRBJ2-3, with D maybe TRBD1 (6 bases). The source of this sequence is a man aged 50 to 59 with acute or convalescent COVID-19. Sequencing was performed on peripheral blood. CDR3 region: CASSYPGTSSTDTQYF. The CDR3 region has the DNA TGTGCCAGCAGTTACCCGGGGACAAGCTCCACAGATACGCAGTATTTT.